These 8 T cell receptor beta chains originate from one sample sequenced in a study of identical twins. One entry per CDR3 protein results from TCRdb running MiXCR on the 5' RACE reads. The sample shows about 570,000 distinct CDR3 sequences, 9.5% to 10% of them seen only once. This sample also appeared in a second study, on yellow fever vaccine responses in identical twins.

Sequencing was carried out using PBMCs. The receptors originated from a young woman in good health.

The chain uses TRBV27 and TRBJ2-7, with TRBD2 identical over 12 bases. Germline V gene lookup returns CDR1 MNHEY and CDR2 SMNVEV (reference sequence). Unmatched junction bases numbered 2, after V lost 0 bases and J lost 2 bases. The CDR3 runs 16 residues. The CDR3: CASSLSLAGGPYEQYF. The DNA for the CDR3 is TGTGCCAGCAGTTTATCTCTAGCGGGAGGGCCCTACGAGCAGTACTTC.

The V and J genes are TRBV19 and TRBJ2-1; tentatively, D is TRBD1 (5 bases). The CDR3 consists of 19 residues. Looked up from germline, CDR1 is LNHDA and CDR2 is SQIVND (reference sequence). Between the trimmed V and J ends, which lost 0 bases and 0 bases, there was a span of 18 bases. CDR3 coding DNA: TGTGCCAGTAGTATAGATCTCGCTGCAGGGCCGTCCTCCTACAATGAGCAGTTCTTC. This encodes CASSIDLAAGPSSYNEQFF.

This clonotype was counted many times. This chain joins TRBV5-1 and TRBJ2-1, with 12 bases that match TRBD1. The CDR3 runs 16 residues. The trim removed 3 bases at V and 7 bases at J, leaving 8 bases unmatched. CDR1 is SGHRS, CDR2 YFSETQ, per germline. This CDR3 reads CASSSSGTGGRNEQFF. The CDR3 region has the DNA TGCGCCAGCAGCTCGTCCGGGACAGGGGGCCGGAATGAGCAGTTCTTC.

V gene TRBV20-1 combines with J gene TRBJ2-3, with unresolved D. Germline lookup yields CDR1 DFQATT and CDR2 SNEGSKA (reference sequence). This CDR3 has 14 amino acids. V was trimmed by 6 bases and J by 1 base, leaving 14 bases between them. The CDR3 sequence: CSATHGSGTDTQYF. The CDR3 coding sequence is TGCAGTGCCACCCACGGAAGCGGCACAGATACGCAGTATTTT.

The chain is built from TRBV5-4 and TRBJ2-7; 9 bases match TRBD1. The CDR3 loop spans 15 amino acids. Germline V gene lookup returns CDR1 SGHNT and CDR2 YYREEE (reference sequence). The V gene end was trimmed by 3 bases and the J gene end by 3 bases; junction bases not matched to a gene: 7. The CDR3, as DNA: TGTGCCAGCAGCTCCCCGGACAGGGGAAACTACGAGCAGTACTTC. It translates to CASSSPDRGNYEQYF.

This clonotype appeared a few times. The genes are TRBV20-1 and TRBJ2-1, with TRBD2 matching 9 bases. The V and J ends lost 0 bases and 7 bases, in that order; junction bases with no gene match: 7. Germline CDR1 is DFQATT and CDR2 is SNEGSKA (reference sequence). This CDR3 contains 15 residues. This chain's CDR3 is CSARDGGRAGNEQFF. The CDR3 DNA follows: TGCAGTGCTAGAGATGGCGGGAGGGCGGGGAATGAGCAGTTCTTC.

The genes are TRBV11-2 and TRBJ2-7; unclear D gene. V gave up 2 bases and J gave up 2 bases, with 10 bases separating them. Germline V gene sequence: CDR1 SGHAT, CDR2 FQNNGV. CDR3 length: 14 amino acids. The CDR3 DNA sequence: TGTGCCAGCAGCTTACTGGCTAATCCCTACGAGCAGTACTTC. Encoded protein: CASSLLANPYEQYF.

This chain joins TRBV11-1 and TRBJ2-6, with 9 bases identical to TRBD1. Unmatched junction bases numbered 8, after V lost 5 bases and J lost 0 bases. The germline V gene encodes CDR1 SGHAT and CDR2 FQDESV (reference sequence). The CDR3 has 18 amino acids. The CDR3 region is CASSPGTGRASGANVLTF. CDR3 DNA sequence: TGTGCCAGCAGCCCTGGGACAGGGAGAGCCTCTGGGGCCAACGTCCTGACTTTC. The variable domain in full, completed from reference TRBV11-1 and TRBJ2-6, reads EAEVAQSPRYKITEKSQAVAFWCDPISGHATLYWYRQILGQGPELLVQFQDESVVDDSQLPKDRFSAERLKGVDSTLKIQPAELGDSAMYLCASSPGTGRASGANVLTFGAGSRLTVL.